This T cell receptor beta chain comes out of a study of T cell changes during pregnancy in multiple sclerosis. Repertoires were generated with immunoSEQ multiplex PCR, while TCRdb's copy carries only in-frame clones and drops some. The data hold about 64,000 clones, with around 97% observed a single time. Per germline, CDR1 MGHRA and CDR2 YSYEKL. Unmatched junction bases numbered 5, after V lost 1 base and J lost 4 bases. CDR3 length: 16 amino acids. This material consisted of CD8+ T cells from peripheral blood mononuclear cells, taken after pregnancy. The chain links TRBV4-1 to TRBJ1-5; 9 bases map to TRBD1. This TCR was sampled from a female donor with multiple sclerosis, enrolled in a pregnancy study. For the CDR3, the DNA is TGCGCCAGCAGCCAAGCTGGACAGGGGCTTAATCAGCCCCAGCATTTT. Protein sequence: CASSQAGQGLNQPQHF.